The 8 T cell receptor beta chains reported below all come from one sample, sequenced in a study of vaccination and CD4 T cells after COVID-19. Cultured CD4+ T-cell DNA underwent Oncomine TCR Beta short-read sequencing. TCRdb recomputed calls from the PCR reads with MiXCR, one row per CDR3 protein. The sample contains around 4,900 distinct CDR3 sequences, roughly 23% of which appear only once. No cognate antigen is known for these TCRs. Treatment given: approximately 9-day PBMC culture with coronavirus spike peptide pools or control peptides (ViraFEST assay). The sample here was CD4+ T cells from blood, cultured in vitro, taken after SARS-CoV-2 vaccination. The receptors were sampled from a human donor who had recovered from COVID-19.

This sequence joins TRBV18 and TRBJ1-6, with 8 nucleotides matching TRBD1. The CDR3 runs to 13 residues. Germline loops: CDR1 KGHSH, CDR2 LQKENI. V lost 6 bases to trimming and J lost 13 bases; unmatched junction nucleotides: 8. The CDR3 reads CASSETGEKPLHF. Here the CDR3 DNA reads TGTGCCAGCTCCGAGACAGGGGAGAAGCCCCTCCACTTT.

This clonotype was counted many times. The rearrangement joins TRBV7-8 to TRBJ2-1; TRBD1 matches at 8 bases. The CDR3 runs 16 residues. CDR1 is SGHVS and CDR2 is FQNEAQ in the germline V gene. The ends lost 7 bases at V and 4 bases at J; junction bases unmatched: 12. The CDR3 nucleotides read TGTGCCAGCATCCAAAGGTCAGGGGGCGCTTACAATGAGCAGTTCTTC. As protein: CASIQRSGGAYNEQFF.

The J gene is TRBJ2-3, the V gene TRBV6-4; 9 bases line up with TRBD2. After removal of 5 bases from V and 4 bases from J, the junction contained 7 bases not matched to a gene. Germline CDR1 reads MRHNA; CDR2 reads SNTAGT. CDR3 length: 15 residues. The CDR3 sequence is CASSTTAGGADTQYF. In DNA, the CDR3 is TGTGCCAGCAGTACAACAGCGGGGGGCGCAGATACGCAGTATTTT.

This clonotype was counted between two and nine times. The rearrangement joins TRBV19 to TRBJ1-5; 9 bases are a match to TRBD1. CDR1 is LNHDA, CDR2 SQIVND, per germline (reference sequence). V was clipped by 2 bases and J by 5 bases; unmatched bases: 1. This CDR3 has 14 amino acids. CDR3 DNA sequence: TGTGCCAGTAGTATATGGACAGGGGATCAGCCCCAGCATTTT. Protein product: CASSIWTGDQPQHF.

The count of this clonotype is one. V is TRBV5-6 and J is TRBJ1-2, with D perhaps matching TRBD1 (5 bases). The CDR3 length is 13 residues. V was trimmed by 1 base and J by 8 bases, leaving 12 bases between them. The germline V gene has CDR1 SGHDT and CDR2 YYEEEE. In DNA, the CDR3 is TGTGCCAGCAGCTTGATAGGGGAGGACGGCTACACCTTC. Protein product: CASSLIGEDGYTF.

This chain connects TRBV28 to TRBJ1-3; D is possibly TRBD1 (6 bases). The V end was cut by 7 bases, the J end by 8 bases, with 24 bases between. Germline V gene data show CDR1 as MDHEN and CDR2 as SYDVKM. This CDR3 is 16 amino acids long. CDR3 nucleotide sequence: TGTGCCAGCACCATCGGGGGGGCTTCCGTCCTAGACACCATATATTTT. As protein: CASTIGGASVLDTIYF.

This chain connects TRBV6-1 to TRBJ1-2; tentative D call: TRBD1 (6 bases). This CDR3 is 16 amino acids long. V was shortened by 7 bases and J by 7 bases, with 25 bases between the two germline ends. Germline CDR1 is MNHNS and CDR2 is SASEGT. CDR3 in amino acids: CASTYDKGHLRGGYTF. The CDR3 DNA reads TGTGCCAGCACCTACGATAAAGGCCACCTCAGGGGTGGCTACACCTTC.

This chain joins TRBV20-1 and TRBJ2-2, with 8 bases matching TRBD2. J gave up 1 base and V 5 bases, and 6 bases lay outside the gene matches. The germline V gene has CDR1 DFQATT and CDR2 SNEGSKA (reference sequence). The CDR3 contains 15 residues. The CDR3 region is CSADSGGQNTGELFF. In DNA, the CDR3 is TGCAGTGCTGACAGCGGGGGCCAGAACACCGGGGAGCTGTTTTTT.